This TCR beta chain derives from a study of cytomegalovirus exposure and HLA in healthy donors. Primers: 60 Vbeta forward and 13 Jbeta reverse. Using immunoSEQ multiplex PCR, the repertoire was profiled, and TCRdb retains in-frame clones only, with some absent. In the table there are roughly 110,000 clones, over 80% of which are singletons. This CDR3 spans 10 amino acids. V gave up 7 bases and J gave up 16 bases, with 14 bases separating them. Germline CDR1 MNHEY, CDR2 SVGAGI. The sample consisted of PBMCs. The receptor was isolated from a man aged 25-45 years in good health and CMV-seropositive. The chain uses TRBV6-5 and TRBJ2-1, with D possibly TRBD1 on 5 matching bases. The CDR3 sequence: CASIKVRGFF. CDR3 in DNA: TGTGCCAGCATAAAAGTTAGGGGTTTCTTC.